This T cell receptor beta chain was observed in a study of OX40 agonist ivuxolimab in advanced cancers. Study-level background: Patients receiving dose escalation had hepatocellular carcinoma, melanoma, renal cell or head and neck cancer.

Whole-study findings and limits: Both blood CD4+ and CD8+ T cells showed clonal growth by week 6 at 0.1 to 3.0 mg/kg.

TCRdb's copy holds only in-frame clones and misses some; the assay was immunoSEQ multiplex PCR. Among over 30,000 clones listed, approximately 90% were seen once. Trimming pared 3 bases from V and 2 bases from J, leaving 11 bases between. Germline values: CDR1 LNHDA, CDR2 SQIVND (reference sequence). There are 15 residues in the CDR3. Note on this clone: Its target is unknown.

The chain uses TRBV19 and TRBJ1-5, with D unclear. Specimen: CD4+ or CD8+ T cells sorted from blood, collected in a trial of the OX40 agonist ivuxolimab. This receptor was obtained from an adult with an advanced solid tumor such as melanoma, head and neck, liver or kidney cancer. The CDR3 spells CASSINPGGNQPQHF. The DNA of the CDR3 is TGTGCCAGTAGTATCAACCCGGGAGGCAATCAGCCCCAGCATTTT.